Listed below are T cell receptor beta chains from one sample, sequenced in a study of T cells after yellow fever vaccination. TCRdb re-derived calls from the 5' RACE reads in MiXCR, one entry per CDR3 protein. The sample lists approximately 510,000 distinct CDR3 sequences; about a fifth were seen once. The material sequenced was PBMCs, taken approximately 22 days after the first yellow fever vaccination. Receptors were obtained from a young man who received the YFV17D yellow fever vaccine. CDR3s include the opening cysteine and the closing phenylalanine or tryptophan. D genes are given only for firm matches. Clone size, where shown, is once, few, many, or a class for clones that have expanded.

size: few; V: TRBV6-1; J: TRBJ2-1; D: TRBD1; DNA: TGTGCCAGCAGACAACAGGACAGGGGATTTAATGAGCAGTTCTTC; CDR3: CASRQQDRGFNEQFF
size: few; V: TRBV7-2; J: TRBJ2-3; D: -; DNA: TGTGCCAGCAGCTTTAGGACCCACACAGATACGCAGTATTTT; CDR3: CASSFRTHTDTQYF
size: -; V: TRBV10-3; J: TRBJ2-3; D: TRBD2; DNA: TGTGCCATCAGTGAGTCCGGGGGGAGCACAGATACGCAGTATTTT; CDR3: CAISESGGSTDTQYF
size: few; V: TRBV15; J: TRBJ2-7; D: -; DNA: TGTGCCACCAGCAGAGCGGCCTCCTACGAGCAGTACTTC; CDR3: CATSRAASYEQYF
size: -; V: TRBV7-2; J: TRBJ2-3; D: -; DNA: TGTGCCAGCAGCTTAGCTCGGGGTAGCTGGACAGATACGCAGTATTTT; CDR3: CASSLARGSWTDTQYF
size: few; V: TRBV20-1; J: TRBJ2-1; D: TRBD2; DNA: TGCAGTGCTAGGAGGCTAGCGGGGGCCGACAATGAGCAGTTCTTC; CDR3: CSARRLAGADNEQFF
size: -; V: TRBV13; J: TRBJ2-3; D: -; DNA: TGTGCCAGCAGCCTTAGTTCAGGGGATACGCAGTATTTT; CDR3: CASSLSSGDTQYF
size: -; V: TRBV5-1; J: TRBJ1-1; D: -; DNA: TGCGCCAGCAGCGGTATCAGGGGACGCGGCACTGAAGCTTTCTTT; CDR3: CASSGIRGRGTEAFF
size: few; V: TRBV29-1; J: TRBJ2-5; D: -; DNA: TGCAGCGTAAGCGATGATAAAGAGACCCAGTACTTC; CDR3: CSVSDDKETQYF
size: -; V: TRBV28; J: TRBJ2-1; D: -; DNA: TGTGCCAGCAGTTTACCATCGGGGCCTGAGCAGTTCTTC; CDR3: CASSLPSGPEQFF
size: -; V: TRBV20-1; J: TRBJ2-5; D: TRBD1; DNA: TGCAGTGCTCCACCGGACAGGGCACAGACCCAGTACTTC; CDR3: CSAPPDRAQTQYF
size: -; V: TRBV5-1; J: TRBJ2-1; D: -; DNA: TGCGCCAGCAGCGGGGGACTCGACAATGAGCAGTTCTTC; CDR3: CASSGGLDNEQFF
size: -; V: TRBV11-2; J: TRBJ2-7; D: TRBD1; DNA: TGTGCCAGCAGCTTTTTGGACAGGGAGGTTCGCCACTCCTACGAGCAGTACTTC; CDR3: CASSFLDREVRHSYEQYF
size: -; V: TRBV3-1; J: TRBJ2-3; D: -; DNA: TGTGCCAGCAGCCAATTTGGCCTGGTTACAGATACGCAGTATTTT; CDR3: CASSQFGLVTDTQYF
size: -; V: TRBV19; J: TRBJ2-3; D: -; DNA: TGTGCCAGTAGTATCGCTAGCACAGATACGCAGTATTTT; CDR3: CASSIASTDTQYF
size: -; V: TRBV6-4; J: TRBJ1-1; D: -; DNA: TGTGCCAGCAGTGACTCCGGCGCGACAGTCACAGAGAACACTGAAGCTTTCTTT; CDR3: CASSDSGATVTENTEAFF
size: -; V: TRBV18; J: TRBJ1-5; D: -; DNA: TGTGCCAGTACAGGGAGTAGCAATCAGCCCCAGCATTTT; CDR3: CASTGSSNQPQHF
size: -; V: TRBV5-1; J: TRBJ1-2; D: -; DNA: TGCGCCAGCGGGTTACGAGGGTACTATGGCTACACCTTC; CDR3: CASGLRGYYGYTF
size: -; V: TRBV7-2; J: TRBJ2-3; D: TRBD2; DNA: TGTGCCAGCAGGGCTAGCGGGGGGGCCCCAGATACGCAGTATTTT; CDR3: CASRASGGAPDTQYF
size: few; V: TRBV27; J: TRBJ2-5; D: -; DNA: TGTGCCAGCGGAATAGGGGATTCCGAGACCCAGTACTTC; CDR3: CASGIGDSETQYF
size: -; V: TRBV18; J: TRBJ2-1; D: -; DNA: TGTGCCAGCTCACCACTTTTGGGCGGATACAATGAGCAGTTCTTC; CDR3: CASSPLLGGYNEQFF
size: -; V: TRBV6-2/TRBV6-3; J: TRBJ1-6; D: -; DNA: TGTGCCAGCGGGAGAAATTCACCCCTCCACTTT; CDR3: CASGRNSPLHF
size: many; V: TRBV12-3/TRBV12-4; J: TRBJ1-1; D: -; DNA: TGTGCCAGCAGTTTAGTGACAGGCTGGAACACTGAAGCTTTCTTT; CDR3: CASSLVTGWNTEAFF
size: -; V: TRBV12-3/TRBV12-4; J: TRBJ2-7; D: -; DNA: TGTGCCAGCAGTTTAAGTGGGTCAGGCTACGAGCAGTACTTC; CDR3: CASSLSGSGYEQYF
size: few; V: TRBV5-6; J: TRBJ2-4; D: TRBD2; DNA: TGTGCCAGCAGCGTCCGGGACTATCACGCCTTC; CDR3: CASSVRDYHAF
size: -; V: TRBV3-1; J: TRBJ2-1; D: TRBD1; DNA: TGTGCCAGCAGCCATGGGGACAGGGACTACAATGAGCAGTTCTTC; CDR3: CASSHGDRDYNEQFF
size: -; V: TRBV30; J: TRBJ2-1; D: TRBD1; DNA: TGTGCCTGGAGTAGGCCAGGGGGCCCTCCAAGTCAATTCTTC; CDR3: CAWSRPGGPPSQFF
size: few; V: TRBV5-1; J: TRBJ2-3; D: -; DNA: TGCGCCAGCAGCGTTCCTACAGGGACTAGCACAGATACGCAGTATTTT; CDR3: CASSVPTGTSTDTQYF
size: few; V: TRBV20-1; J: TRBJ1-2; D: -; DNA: TGCAGTGTAGTCCTTAACTATGGCTACACCTTC; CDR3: CSVVLNYGYTF
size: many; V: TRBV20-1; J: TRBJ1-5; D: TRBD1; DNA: TGCAGTGCTGGAGGGGGCTCTCAGCCCCAGCATTTT; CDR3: CSAGGGSQPQHF
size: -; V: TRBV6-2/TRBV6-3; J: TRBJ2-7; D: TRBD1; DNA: TGTGCCAGCAGACCCACGGGACAGGGAACCTACGAGCAGTACTTC; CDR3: CASRPTGQGTYEQYF
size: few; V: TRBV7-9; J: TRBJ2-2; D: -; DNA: TGTGCCAGCAGCCAATCAGGGTATTTATCCGGGGAGCTGTTTTTT; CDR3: CASSQSGYLSGELFF
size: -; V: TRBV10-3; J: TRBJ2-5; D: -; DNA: TGTGCCTCAGCGGTCAAGGAGGGGTACCAAGAGACCCAGTACTTC; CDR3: CASAVKEGYQETQYF
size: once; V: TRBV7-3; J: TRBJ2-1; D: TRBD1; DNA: TGTGCCAGCAGCTCGGGACAGGTCAATGAGCAGTTCTTC; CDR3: CASSSGQVNEQFF
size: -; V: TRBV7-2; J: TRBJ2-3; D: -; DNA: TGTGCCAGCAGCCTGGTGGCCCCCGGGGCAGGGATAGATACGCAGTATTTT; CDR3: CASSLVAPGAGIDTQYF
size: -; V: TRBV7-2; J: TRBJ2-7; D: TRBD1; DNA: TGTGCCAGCAGCTTACGACAGGGCTCCGAGCAGTACTTC; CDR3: CASSLRQGSEQYF
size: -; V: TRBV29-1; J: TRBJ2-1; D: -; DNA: TGCAGCGTTGAAGATCCCACAGGCAATGAGCAGTTCTTC; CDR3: CSVEDPTGNEQFF
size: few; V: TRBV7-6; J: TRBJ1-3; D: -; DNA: TGTGCCAGCAGCTTAGCGCAGTACAGGACATCATCTGGAAACACCATATATTTT; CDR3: CASSLAQYRTSSGNTIYF
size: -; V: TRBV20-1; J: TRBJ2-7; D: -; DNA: TGCAGTGCTTGTGGGCCAAAAACTTACGAGCAGTACTTC; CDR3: CSACGPKTYEQYF
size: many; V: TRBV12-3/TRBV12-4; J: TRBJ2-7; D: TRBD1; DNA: TGTGCCAGCAGGCCTAACCGACAGGGTGTAGGGGACTACGAGCAGTACTTC; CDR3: CASRPNRQGVGDYEQYF
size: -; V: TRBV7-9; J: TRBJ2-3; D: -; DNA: TGTGCCAGCAGCTGGTTGATTGATACGCAGTATTTT; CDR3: CASSWLIDTQYF
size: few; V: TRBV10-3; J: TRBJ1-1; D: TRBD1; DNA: TGTGCCATCAGTGCAACACAGGGGCTGGGATCTGAAGCTTTCTTT; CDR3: CAISATQGLGSEAFF
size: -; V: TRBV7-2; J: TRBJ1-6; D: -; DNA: TGTGCCAGCAGCTTAGTTAGGGACGTAAATTCACCCCTCCACTTT; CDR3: CASSLVRDVNSPLHF
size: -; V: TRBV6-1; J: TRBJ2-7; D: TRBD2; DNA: TGTGCCAGCAGTGATCGGGAGGACACTTACTACGAGCAGTACTTC; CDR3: CASSDREDTYYEQYF
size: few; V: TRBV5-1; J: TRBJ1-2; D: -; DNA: TGCGCCAGCAGACTGGAAGGGACGGGCTACACCTTC; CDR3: CASRLEGTGYTF
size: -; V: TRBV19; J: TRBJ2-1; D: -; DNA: TGTGCCAGTAGTGTCCGATCTAGGACCTACAATGAGCAGTTCTTC; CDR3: CASSVRSRTYNEQFF
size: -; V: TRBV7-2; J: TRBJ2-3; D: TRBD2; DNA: TGTGCCAGCAGCTGGACCGTAGCGGGGGCTAGCACAGATACGCAGTATTTT; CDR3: CASSWTVAGASTDTQYF
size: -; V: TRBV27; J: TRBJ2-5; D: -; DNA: TGTGCCAGCAGAAGAAGAGAAGAGACCCAGTACTTC; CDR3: CASRRREETQYF
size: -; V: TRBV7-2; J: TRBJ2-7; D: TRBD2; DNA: TGTGCCAGCAGCTCCCTGGCTAGCGGATCTTACGAGCAGTACTTC; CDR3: CASSSLASGSYEQYF
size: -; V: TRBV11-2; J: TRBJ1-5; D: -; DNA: TGTGCCAGCAGCTTAGCGCAGGGGCAAACCCAGCATTTT; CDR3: CASSLAQGQTQHF
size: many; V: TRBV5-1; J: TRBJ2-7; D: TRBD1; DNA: TGCGCCAGCAGTAACTCACCGCGACAGGGCTACGAGCAGTACTTC; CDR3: CASSNSPRQGYEQYF
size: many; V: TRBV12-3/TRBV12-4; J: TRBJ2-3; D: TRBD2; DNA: TGTGCCAGCAGTCCTGGGACTAGCGGGAGTTATTTT; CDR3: CASSPGTSGSYF
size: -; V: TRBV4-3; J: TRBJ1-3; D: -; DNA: TGCGCCAGCAGCCAAGCCGATTCTGGAAACACCATATATTTT; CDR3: CASSQADSGNTIYF
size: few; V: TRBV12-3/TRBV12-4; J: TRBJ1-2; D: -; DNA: TGTGCCAGCAGTTTAGCGCACGGGGGGGGCTACACCTTC; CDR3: CASSLAHGGGYTF
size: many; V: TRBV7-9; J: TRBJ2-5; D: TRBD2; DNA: TGTGCCAGCAGCTTAGTGATGGGGGGGCAAGAGACCCAGTACTTC; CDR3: CASSLVMGGQETQYF
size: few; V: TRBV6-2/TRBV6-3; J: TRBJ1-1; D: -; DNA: TGTGCCAGCATTGGACTGCTCTCTGAAGCTTTCTTT; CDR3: CASIGLLSEAFF
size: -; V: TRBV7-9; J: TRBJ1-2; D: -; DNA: TGTGCCAGCAGCTTCGACCAGGCCTATGGCTACACCTTC; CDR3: CASSFDQAYGYTF
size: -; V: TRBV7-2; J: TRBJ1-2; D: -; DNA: TGTGCCAGCAGCTCCTACGGCGGGGCGATAAACTATGGCTACACCTTC; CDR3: CASSSYGGAINYGYTF